The subject of this entry is one TCR beta chain. The CDR3 totals 12 residues. Trimming took off 5 bases at V and 4 bases at J, with 8 bases between the two ends. Germline V gene data show CDR1 as LNHDA and CDR2 as SQIVND (reference sequence). Original methodology: The authors estimated nucleated cell counts from reference gene primer amplification. Measured with immunoSEQ multiplex PCR; TCRdb has only the in-frame clones, and not every one. V and J calls and clone size are copied from that table; D and trimming were computed from the DNA. The sample yields about 98,000 clones, 82% seen once. This entry comes from a study of blood T cell repertoires in COVID-19. Study summary: PBMCs, B-cell-depleted T cells, or T cells provided the cDNA or gDNA that made up the material.

This receptor was identified in a man between 65 and 85 years old with active or convalescent COVID-19. This chain uses TRBV19 with TRBJ2-5; D call uncertain. The sample was peripheral blood. The CDR3: CASSGGGETQYF. CDR3 coding DNA: TGTGCCAGTAGTGGCGGTGGAGAGACCCAGTACTTC.